What follows is one T cell receptor beta chain and its context. V was cut by 4 bases and J by 3 bases, with 16 bases left in between. The CDR3 is 15 amino acids. The germline V gene encodes CDR1 SGHNT and CDR2 YYREEE (reference sequence). This specimen belongs to a study of T cell changes during pregnancy in multiple sclerosis. TCRdb's table, derived via immunoSEQ multiplex PCR, lists solely in-frame clones and lacks some. The sample comprises about 48,000 clones, around 90% of which are singletons, and around 1.2% rests with the top ten. The clonotype was recovered from a female donor with multiple sclerosis, enrolled in a pregnancy study. The chain couples TRBV5-4 to TRBJ1-1; the D gene is possibly TRBD1 (6 bases). Sequencing used CD4+ T cells from peripheral blood mononuclear cells, obtained in the second trimester of pregnancy. CDR3: CASSASQGIDTEAFF. CDR3 bases: TGTGCCAGCAGCGCCTCCCAGGGGATCGACACTGAAGCTTTCTTT. The full variable domain, completed using reference TRBV5-4 and TRBJ1-1, is ETGVTQSPTHLIKTRGQQVTLRCSSQSGHNTVSWYQQALGQGPQFIFQYYREEENGRGNFPPRFSGLQFPNYSSELNVNALELDDSALYLCASSASQGIDTEAFFGQGTRLTVV.